Reported below is one T cell receptor beta chain. These data are taken from a study of blood T cell repertoires in COVID-19. Background on the study: Some COVID-19 samples were acute and others convalescent; all came from the United States, Italy and Spain. From T cells, B-cell-depleted T cells, or PBMCs came the material, which was cDNA or gDNA.

Authors' processing steps: Nucleated cell counts were estimated from reference gene primer amplification. Sequencing used immunoSEQ multiplex PCR; TCRdb keeps in-frame clones, though not all of them. V, J and clone size were drawn from that table, and D and trimming were deduced from the DNA. The repertoire holds roughly 300,000 clones, 70% to 90% seen once, with under 6.5% in the top ten. This sequence was found in a man aged 18-30 years who had recovered from COVID-19. Sequencing was carried out using peripheral blood.

CDR3 region: CSASRGTGADTQYF. CDR3 coding DNA: TGCAGCGCTTCCCGAGGGACGGGAGCAGATACGCAGTATTTT. The chain joins TRBV29-1 to TRBJ2-3; weak D call: TRBD2 (6 bases). V lost 7 bases, J lost 4 bases, and 18 bases lay in between. The length of the CDR3 is 14 residues. Germline V lookup: CDR1 SQVTM, CDR2 ANQGSEA.